This passage covers 10 T cell receptor beta chains from one sample sequenced in a study of T cells in Graves' hyperthyroidism and ophthalmopathy. Authors of the study amplified TCR beta CDR3 regions from RNA transcripts. A first-round RT-PCR of the TCR CDR3 used the HTBI primer set. TCRdb fed the multiplex PCR reads into MiXCR, producing one record per CDR3 protein. The data contain around 450,000 distinct CDR3 sequences, 15% to 19% of them seen just once; the ten biggest clones take up around an eighth. The specimen sequenced was blood. The origin of the receptors is a woman aged 18-29 years with Graves' hyperthyroidism.

This clonotype has more than one count but fewer than ten. V and J are TRBV19 and TRBJ2-1; TRBD1 aligns across 7 bases. With V trimmed by 10 bases and J by 5 bases, 20 bases remained unmatched. The CDR3 is 17 amino acids. CDR1 is LNHDA and CDR2 is SQIVND in the germline V gene (reference sequence). CDR3 sequence reads: CAMDLTGETGSHNEQFF. The DNA of the CDR3 is TGTGCCATGGACTTAACAGGGGAAACAGGTTCCCACAATGAGCAGTTCTTC. The whole variable domain, remainder taken from reference TRBV19 and TRBJ2-1, is DGGITQSPKYLFRKEGQNVTLSCEQNLNHDAMYWYRQDPGQGLRLIYYSQIVNDFQKGDIAEGYSVSREKKESFPLTVTSAQKNPTAFYLCAMDLTGETGSHNEQFFGPGTRLTVL.

CDR3 sequence reads: CSATGTPLGTEAFF. The CDR3 bases are TGCAGTGCAACCGGGACACCTTTGGGCACTGAAGCTTTCTTT. The chain combines TRBV29-1 with TRBJ1-1, with a possible D match to TRBD1 (6 bases). In germline, CDR1 is SQVTM, CDR2 ANQGSEA. This CDR3 has 14 amino acids.

This clonotype has at least ten counts. The chain employs TRBV14 and TRBJ2-5; TRBD2 matches at 8 bases. Germline assignment: CDR1 SGHDN and CDR2 FVKESK. CDR3 length: 15 amino acids. V shed 4 bases and J 2 bases; nucleotides not matched to a gene: 6. The CDR3 bases are TGTGCCAGCAGCCCGTTGACTAGCGTTCAAGAGACCCAGTACTTC. Translated: CASSPLTSVQETQYF.

This clonotype has at least ten counts. V is TRBV10-3 and J is TRBJ2-5; D is tentatively TRBD1 or TRBD2 (6 bases each). Germline values: CDR1 ENHRY, CDR2 SYGVKD. The CDR3 covers 15 residues. Trimming shortened V by 0 bases and J by 5 bases, and 13 bases separated the two germline ends. This chain's CDR3 is CAISESTGAGETQYF. In nucleotides, the CDR3 is TGTGCCATCAGTGAGTCGACGGGGGCGGGGGAGACCCAGTACTTC.

This clonotype came up many times. The chain carries TRBV12-3 or TRBV12-4 and TRBJ1-2; D uncertain. V dropped 2 bases and J dropped 2 bases, with 6 bases sitting between them. This CDR3 spans 13 amino acids. The CDR3 is CASSLHRNYGYTF. DNA for the CDR3: TGTGCCAGCAGTTTACACCGAAACTATGGCTACACCTTC.

In its sample, this clonotype was seen many times. The genes are TRBV7-8 and TRBJ2-5, with D maybe TRBD1 (5 bases). CDR1 and CDR2 from the germline V gene are SGHVS and FQNEAQ. This CDR3 region has 14 residues. Trimming left V 0 bases short and J 4 bases short, with 9 bases between. CDR3 in amino acids: CASSLADSTETQYF. In DNA, the CDR3 is TGTGCCAGCAGCTTAGCAGACAGCACAGAGACCCAGTACTTC.

The chain employs TRBV10-3 and TRBJ2-2; D could derive from TRBD1 or TRBD2 (5 bases each). Trimming stripped 6 bases from V and 3 bases from J, with 11 bases between. Germline values: CDR1 ENHRY, CDR2 SYGVKD. This CDR3 is 14 amino acids long. CDR3 sequence (DNA): TGTGCCATCAGCGGGACGGCCGACACCGGGGAGCTGTTTTTT. Translating it yields CAISGTADTGELFF.

Many counts were recorded for this clonotype. The V and J genes are TRBV20-1 and TRBJ1-4; TRBD1 matches 7 bases. The V segment lost 4 bases and the J segment 3 bases; nucleotides outside the gene matches: 2. This CDR3 comprises 13 residues. Germline V CDR1 and CDR2: DFQATT, SNEGSKA (reference sequence). CDR3 nucleotides: TGCAGTGCTACAGACAGGGCTAATGAAAAACTGTTTTTT. Amino acid sequence: CSATDRANEKLFF.

This clonotype was observed many times. The V gene is TRBV11-2, the J gene TRBJ2-2; 8 bases are shared with TRBD2. The J segment lost 4 bases and the V segment lost 4 bases, leaving 5 bases of the junction unmatched. The CDR3 covers 15 residues. Looked up from germline, CDR1 is SGHAT and CDR2 is FQNNGV. This chain's CDR3 is CASSSVAGRTGELFF. As DNA, the CDR3 is TGTGCCAGCAGCTCCGTAGCGGGACGCACCGGGGAGCTGTTTTTT.

The chain recombines TRBV11-2 with TRBJ2-1, with TRBD2 matching over 9 bases. The assigned J gene may be wrong: the sequence end matches TRBJ2-7 better. Germline assignment: CDR1 SGHAT and CDR2 FQNNGV. CDR3 length: 15 residues. The CDR3 sequence: CASSLSGGTYNEQYF. CDR3 nucleotide sequence: TGTGCCAGCAGCTTAAGCGGGGGGACTTACAATGAGCAGTACTTC.